This TCR beta chain came from a study of OX40 agonist ivuxolimab in advanced cancers. As for the study in general: Intravenous ivuxolimab was administered to patients every 2 weeks at 0.01 to 10 mg/kg.

Details on this clone: Antigen: not known.

Produced via immunoSEQ multiplex PCR; TCRdb's table is partial and in-frame only. In the table there are tens of thousands of clones, over 80% of which are singletons. Study observations and caveats: The CD4+ and CD8+ T cells in the blood had expanded clonally by week 6 at 0.1 to 3.0 mg/kg. Among patients with partial responses at 0.1-3.0 mg/kg, clonal expansion was among the lowest.

Germline CDR1 and CDR2: KGHSH and LQKENI. The V end was cut by 2 bases, the J end by 4 bases, with 12 bases between. This CDR3 spans 15 amino acids. The clonotype comes from an adult with an advanced solid tumor such as melanoma, head and neck, liver or kidney cancer. This chain uses TRBV18 with TRBJ1-5, with TRBD1 as a possible D gene (5 bases). This material consisted of CD4+ or CD8+ T cells sorted from blood, taken in a trial of the OX40 agonist ivuxolimab. CDR3 residues: CASSPWGSGNQPQHF. The CDR3 bases are TGTGCCAGCTCACCATGGGGGTCAGGAAATCAGCCCCAGCATTTT. The whole variable domain, remainder taken from reference TRBV18 and TRBJ1-5, is NAGVMQNPRHLVRRRGQEARLRCSPMKGHSHVYWYRQLPEEGLKFMVYLQKENIIDESGMPKERFSAEFPKEGPSILRIQQVVRGDSAAYFCASSPWGSGNQPQHFGDGTRLSIL.